This T cell receptor beta chain was recovered during a study of shared clonotypes between healthy human individuals (dated by TCRdb to the early 2020s). For context, the study as a whole: A couple of women and a few men aged 18 to 49 years were included in the cohort. To increase sequencing depth and limit assay-specific biases, TCR repertoire library preparation and sequencing were carried out by different laboratories using diverse techniques. To estimate repertoire size and how much clonotypes are shared between individuals, the study performed deep sequencing of blood TCR repertoires from a few healthy adults. Per donor, leukapheresis produced somewhere between about 0.94 and 9.5 billion PBMCs. Paper-wide results and their limitations: Pairwise subsampling indicated that sequencing depth was expected to affect the degree of clonotype sharing among donors. The small number of donors limited the genetic and exposure-history diversity represented. Sampling was restricted to blood, and TCR repertoires in tissue are likely to differ from TCR repertoires in blood.

The CDR3 starts with the cysteine, ends with the phenylalanine, and has 17 residues. Only CDR3 DNA is held: 51 bases, read in frame from base 1. V is cut back by 0 bases and J by 9 bases, with 10 bases in the junction unmatched. In regard to this clone: There is no known antigen for this receptor. Base-call qualities are not available, and no considerably larger clone is one nucleotide away.

Using the deep immunoSEQ assay, TCR CDR3 regions were amplified from genomic DNA by multiplex PCR. Genomic DNA extracted from each cell subset was distributed evenly over all wells of several immunoSEQ 96-well plates, and each plate served as one replicate. For unsorted PBMC, about 0.3 ug genomic DNA, equal to 30,000 or so T cell genomes, was loaded into each replicate PCR. Unsorted PBMC genomic DNA was sequenced across ten immunoSEQ deep assay plates. Purified libraries were quantified with a Qubit 3.0 fluorometer, sized on a Bioanalyzer 2100, and re-quantified with the KAPA Library Quantification kit. Every immunoSEQ 96-well plate was sequenced on a dedicated single-read 150-cycle Illumina NextSeq 550 flow cell. As for how the authors treated the data: Because the immunoSEQ output included only junctional sequences and no quality scores, the filtering could not be the same as the filtering used for full-length reads. To assign V/J genes and CDR3, sequences were annotated against IMGT germline references using PyIR, a Python wrapper for IgBLAST v1.9. Reads were filtered out if the reads had weak V/J assignments (E-value above 1e-6), no CDR3, stop codons, out-of-frame junctions, or ambiguous translated residues. V3J clonotypes were defined as sequences sharing an identical inferred V gene, J gene, and CDR3 amino acid sequence. Percentage overlap between repertoires was computed as shared unique clonotypes divided by the size of the smaller repertoire. Repertoire richness was assessed with RTK rarefaction, the Chao1 estimator, and Recon v2.1 estimates of unobserved clonotypes. TCRdb holds this immuneACCESS table with in-frame rearrangements only. Some clones are missing; in checked studies, unresolved V genes explain under half, and the rest has no known cause. That table gives V, J and clone size, and the DNA gave D and trimming. Within this sample are about 560,000 clones, with roughly 72% of them counted one time only. Together, the top ten hold around 12% of the sample.

The donors were healthy, HIV-negative adults with no recently reported acute infections or vaccinations. All donors were Caucasian adults living in Nashville, Tennessee, USA. For unsorted samples, tens of millions of PBMCs were counted, and genomic DNA was extracted using the QIAamp DNA Blood Mini kit. After blood collection by leukapheresis, PBMCs were isolated using Ficoll-Histopaque density gradient centrifugation and then cryopreserved in the vapor phase of liquid nitrogen. The sequencing sample was made of PBMCs. The chain is assembled from TRBV5-3 and TRBJ2-1; TRBD2 aligns with 12 central bases. TRBV5-3 is designated an ORF whose function remains uncertain. The source is a woman between 40 and 50 years old in good health. Some clones in this sample may be carry-over from other donors' samples. The CDR3 is CARSLAVGLAGPGEQFF. The DNA reads TGTGCCAGAAGCTTGGCAGTCGGACTAGCGGGACCTGGTGAGCAGTTCTTC.